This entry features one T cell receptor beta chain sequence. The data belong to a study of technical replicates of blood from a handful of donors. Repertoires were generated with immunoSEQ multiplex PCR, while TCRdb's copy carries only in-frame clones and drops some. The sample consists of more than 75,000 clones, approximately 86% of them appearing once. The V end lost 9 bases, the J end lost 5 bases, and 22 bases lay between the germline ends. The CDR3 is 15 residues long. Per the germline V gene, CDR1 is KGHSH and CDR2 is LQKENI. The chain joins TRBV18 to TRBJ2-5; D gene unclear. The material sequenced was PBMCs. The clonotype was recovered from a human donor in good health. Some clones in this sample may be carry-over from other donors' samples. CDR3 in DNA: TGTGCCAGTCGTCTCCAGGCCAAAGGTGGCGAGACCCAGTACTTC. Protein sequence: CASRLQAKGGETQYF.